Following are 24 T cell receptor beta chains from one sample sequenced in a study of response to subunit inactivated influenza vaccine. One entry per CDR3 protein results from TCRdb running MiXCR on the RT-PCR reads. The sample consists of about 700,000 distinct CDR3 sequences, 15% to 18% of them appearing once. The starting material was PBMCs from blood, obtained 12 days after vaccination. The receptor set was obtained from a man aged 45 to 65 who received an inactivated influenza vaccine.

This clonotype occurred many times. The rearrangement joins TRBV20-1 to TRBJ2-7; D not certain. Germline CDR1 is DFQATT and CDR2 is SNEGSKA (reference sequence). The ends were cut back, 0 bases at V and 5 bases at J, with 11 bases in the middle. There are 13 residues in the CDR3. The CDR3 sequence: CSARDHADHEQYF. The CDR3 region has the DNA TGCAGTGCTAGAGATCACGCGGACCACGAGCAGTACTTC.

The chain employs TRBV12-5 and TRBJ2-1; D may be TRBD2 (6 bases). The germline V and J ends were trimmed by 0 bases and 8 bases, with 29 bases remaining between them. The CDR3 consists of 20 residues. The germline gives CDR1 LGHNT, CDR2 FRNRAP. The CDR3 DNA reads TGTGCTAGTGGTTTGGTACAACGGGGACTCTTTTTAGACACGAAGGATGAGCAGTTCTTC. Encoded protein: CASGLVQRGLFLDTKDEQFF.

This clonotype was found many times. This sequence joins TRBV7-9 and TRBJ2-5; D gene ambiguous. The CDR3 runs to 11 residues. Germline V gene lookup returns CDR1 SEHNR and CDR2 FQNEAQ (reference sequence). V was clipped by 5 bases and J by 3 bases, with 4 bases between them. The DNA of the CDR3 is TGTGCCAGCAGCCGAAAAGAGACCCAGTACTTC. Residues: CASSRKETQYF. Complete variable domain (other parts from reference TRBV7-9 and TRBJ2-5): DTGVSQNPRHKITKRGQNVTFRCDPISEHNRLYWYRQTLGQGPEFLTYFQNEAQLEKSRLLSDRFSAERPKGSFSTLEIQRTEQGDSAMYLCASSRKETQYFGPGTRLLVL.

This clonotype has only a few counts. This sequence joins TRBV6-2 or TRBV6-3 and TRBJ1-4, with TRBD1 matching over 9 bases. With V trimmed by 6 bases and J by 8 bases, 13 bases remained unmatched. Germline CDR1 reads MNHEY; CDR2 reads SVGEGT. CDR3 length: 16 residues. CDR3 loop: CASRPTVQGAREKLFF. Here the CDR3 DNA reads TGTGCCAGCAGGCCAACGGTACAGGGGGCCAGGGAAAAACTGTTTTTT.

The chain links TRBV2 to TRBJ2-1; 8 positions match TRBD2. V gave up 3 bases and J gave up 2 bases; unmatched junction bases: 9. Germline V lookup: CDR1 SNHLY, CDR2 FYNNEI. The CDR3 has 17 amino acids. The CDR3, as DNA: TGTGCCAGCAGTGAGGTTGGGGCGGGAGGAACCTACAATGAGCAGTTCTTC. The encoded protein is CASSEVGAGGTYNEQFF. Full variable domain (outside the CDR3, taken from reference TRBV2 and TRBJ2-1): EPEVTQTPSHQVTQMGQEVILRCVPISNHLYFYWYRQILGQKVEFLVSFYNNEISEKSEIFDDQFSVERPDGSNFTLKIRSTKLEDSAMYFCASSEVGAGGTYNEQFFGPGTRLTVL.

The chain couples TRBV20-1 to TRBJ2-7; D is unclear. The germline gives CDR1 DFQATT, CDR2 SNEGSKA (reference sequence). This CDR3 has 13 residues. The germline V and J ends were trimmed by 0 bases and 3 bases, with 9 bases remaining between them. CDR3 in DNA: TGCAGTGCTAGAGATAACAAGGGCTACGAGCAGTACTTC. This encodes CSARDNKGYEQYF.

This clonotype was observed a few times. This rearrangement joins TRBV20-1 to TRBJ2-2; 8 positions agree with TRBD2. Germline V gene sequence: CDR1 DFQATT, CDR2 SNEGSKA (reference sequence). With V trimmed by 0 bases and J by 5 bases, 8 bases remained unmatched. This CDR3 region has 16 residues. The CDR3 DNA reads as TGCAGTGCTAGAGAGGTTAGGCGGGAGGAAACCGGGGAGCTGTTTTTT. Protein: CSAREVRREETGELFF.

This clonotype showed up just a few times. This sequence joins TRBV7-9 and TRBJ2-2; D is possibly TRBD1 or TRBD2 (5 bases each). This CDR3 is 13 amino acids long. Germline lookup yields CDR1 SEHNR and CDR2 FQNEAQ (reference sequence). Between the trimmed V and J ends, which lost 3 bases and 6 bases, there was a span of 8 bases. The CDR3 sequence: CASSFWGSGELFF. The CDR3 bases are TGTGCCAGCAGCTTTTGGGGGTCCGGGGAGCTGTTTTTT.

The V gene is TRBV6-2 or TRBV6-3, the J gene TRBJ2-1; 8 positions match TRBD1. V was clipped by 6 bases and J by 8 bases; unmatched bases: 15. In germline, CDR1 is MNHEY, CDR2 SVGEGT. The CDR3 sequence is 16 residues long. The CDR3 region has the DNA TGTGCCAGCAGACCACTACGGACAGGGTTAGGGTATGAGCAGTTCTTC. Protein sequence: CASRPLRTGLGYEQFF.

The genes are TRBV24-1 and TRBJ2-1; TRBD2 agrees at 13 bases. This CDR3 comprises 16 residues. CDR1 and CDR2 from the germline V gene are KGHDR and SFDVKD. J lost 8 bases, V lost 4 bases, and 7 bases had no gene match. CDR3 in amino acids: CATSDRLAGGLDEQFF. For the CDR3, the DNA is TGTGCCACCAGTGACCGACTAGCGGGGGGCCTTGATGAGCAGTTCTTC.

This clonotype was seen ten or more times. The chain combines TRBV7-2 with TRBJ2-3; D is perhaps TRBD2 (5 bases). Looked up from germline, CDR1 is SGHTA and CDR2 is FQGNSA. The CDR3 spans 15 residues. The ends were cut back, 5 bases at V and 5 bases at J, with 17 bases in the middle. In DNA form, the CDR3 reads TGTGCCAGCAGCCCCTACCGGACTCTGGGAGATACGCAGTATTTT. It yields the protein CASSPYRTLGDTQYF.

This clonotype was picked up a small number of times. This chain links TRBV28 with TRBJ2-1, with D possibly being TRBD2 (7 bases). V was pared by 3 bases and J by 6 bases, with 9 bases between. Germline lookup yields CDR1 MDHEN and CDR2 SYDVKM. This CDR3 comprises 13 residues. CDR3 in amino acids: CASSFAGANEQFF. CDR3 sequence (DNA): TGTGCCAGCAGTTTCGCGGGGGCCAATGAGCAGTTCTTC.

CDR3 in DNA: TGCAGTGCCTCGGAGGCGGGGGGTGAGCAGTTCTTC. Amino acid sequence: CSASEAGGEQFF. The V call is TRBV20-1, the J call TRBJ2-1; 8 bases line up with TRBD2. With 6 bases clipped from V and 9 bases from J, the junction kept 7 bases outside the gene matches. There are 12 residues in the CDR3. Germline V CDR1 and CDR2: DFQATT, SNEGSKA (reference sequence).

This clonotype was counted a few times. The chain carries TRBV14 and TRBJ2-1; D uncertain. Germline V gene lookup returns CDR1 SGHDN and CDR2 FVKESK. The CDR3 length is 14 residues. The V gene lost 4 bases and the J gene lost 6 bases, with 13 bases spanning the gap. The CDR3 bases are TGTGCCAGCAGCCCACTGGCCGACGGCAATGAGCAGTTCTTC. Its protein is CASSPLADGNEQFF.

The V call is TRBV20-1, the J call TRBJ1-1; D ambiguous. V was cut by 6 bases and J by 3 bases, with 11 bases left in between. This CDR3 is 12 amino acids long. Germline CDR1 is DFQATT and CDR2 is SNEGSKA (reference sequence). CDR3 in amino acids: CSALTPHTEAFF. The CDR3 coding sequence is TGCAGTGCATTGACGCCTCACACTGAAGCTTTCTTT.

CDR3 in amino acids: CASSARLFHYGYTF. The CDR3, as DNA: TGTGCCAGCAGCGCGAGGTTGTTTCACTATGGCTACACCTTC. The rearrangement joins TRBV13 to TRBJ1-2; D is ambiguous. V was pared by 5 bases and J by 3 bases, with 13 bases between. This CDR3 is 14 amino acids long. In germline, CDR1 is PRHDT, CDR2 FYEKMQ (reference sequence).

This clonotype was recorded a few times. This sequence joins TRBV3-1 and TRBJ1-2; no firm D call. Trimming cost V 3 bases and J 0 bases, with 5 bases left between them. Germline values: CDR1 LGHDT, CDR2 YNNKEL (reference sequence). CDR3 size: 13 residues. Here the CDR3 reads CASSQVSNYGYTF. The DNA of the CDR3 is TGTGCCAGCAGCCAGGTTTCTAACTATGGCTACACCTTC.

The chain uses TRBV5-1 and TRBJ2-6; maybe TRBD2 (6 bases). Germline V CDR1 and CDR2: SGHRS, YFSETQ. This CDR3 contains 18 residues. Trimming took off 0 bases at V and 0 bases at J, with 13 bases between the two ends. Here the CDR3 reads CASSLAGDYVSGANVLTF. The CDR3 DNA sequence: TGCGCCAGCAGCTTGGCGGGGGATTACGTCTCTGGGGCCAACGTCCTGACTTTC.

The rearrangement joins TRBV2 to TRBJ1-2, with D unresolved. CDR3 size: 13 residues. Germline V gene sequence: CDR1 SNHLY, CDR2 FYNNEI. Trimming removed 6 bases from V and 0 bases from J, with 8 bases in between. CDR3: CASSPASNYGYTF. The CDR3 bases are TGTGCCAGCAGCCCGGCGTCTAACTATGGCTACACCTTC.

The chain recombines TRBV7-9 with TRBJ2-5; the match to TRBD2 covers 11 bases. Trimming took 7 bases from V and 6 from J; bases not matched to a gene: 10. The CDR3 has 15 residues. CDR1 and CDR2 (germline): SEHNR, FQNEAQ (reference sequence). The CDR3 here is CASIPGLAGEKTQYF. In DNA, the CDR3 is TGTGCCAGCATCCCTGGACTAGCGGGCGAGAAGACCCAGTACTTC.

This clonotype has a handful of counts. V and J are TRBV7-6 and TRBJ2-2; 12 bases agree with TRBD2. Germline V CDR1 and CDR2: SGHVS, FNYEAQ. The CDR3 spans 15 residues. With V trimmed by 2 bases and J by 6 bases, 1 base remained unmatched. The chain's CDR3 is CASSLLAGGPGELFF. The CDR3 coding sequence is TGTGCCAGCAGCTTACTAGCGGGAGGGCCCGGGGAGCTGTTTTTT.

This rearrangement joins TRBV2 to TRBJ2-1; D tentatively fits TRBD1 or TRBD2 (6 bases each). This CDR3 is 16 amino acids long. Germline CDR1 SNHLY, CDR2 FYNNEI. The germline V and J ends were trimmed by 1 base and 5 bases, with 15 bases remaining between them. Here the CDR3 reads CASSEDGTTSHNEQFF. In DNA, the CDR3 is TGTGCCAGCAGTGAAGACGGGACAACTAGCCACAATGAGCAGTTCTTC.

V is TRBV5-8 and J is TRBJ1-1; D gene uncertain. The V and J ends lost 5 bases and 8 bases respectively, with 13 bases between them. There are 12 residues in the CDR3. From germline, CDR1 is SGHTS and CDR2 YDEGEE. Here the CDR3 DNA reads TGTGCCAGCAGACACGCAGGCGGGGAAGCTTTCTTT. It translates to CASRHAGGEAFF. The full variable domain, its missing parts supplied by reference TRBV5-8 and TRBJ1-1, is EAGVTQSPTHLIKTRGQQATLRCSPISGHTSVYWYQQALGLGLQFLLWYDEGEERNRGNFPPRFSGRQFPNYSSELNVNALELEDSALYLCASRHAGGEAFFGQGTRLTVV.

This clonotype was counted only a few times. The V and J genes are TRBV4-2 and TRBJ2-1; no clear D gene. This CDR3 spans 15 amino acids. The V end lost 4 bases, the J end lost 1 base, and 11 bases lay between the germline ends. Per germline, CDR1 LGHNA and CDR2 YNFKEQ. The CDR3 DNA sequence: TGTGCCAGCAGCCGGGAATCCTTTTCCTACAATGAGCAGTTCTTC. Its translation is CASSRESFSYNEQFF.